This T cell receptor beta chain was identified during a study of post-analysis software for immune sequencing data. Study context: The courses of disease that were included comprised relapsing-remitting, secondary progressive and progressive-relapsing multiple sclerosis. Notes on the study in general: Same-batch samples co-clustered strongly by F measure. Controls significantly exceeded multiple sclerosis patients in normalized Chao1 diversity. The five TRBV segments detected at higher frequency in patients than in controls included TRBV5-6, TRBV5-1 and TRBV20-1.

This CDR3 comprises 14 residues. From germline, CDR1 is DFQATT and CDR2 SNEGSKA (reference sequence). The library was made from cDNA and included unique molecular identifiers. With roughly 1 to 10 million T cells as the source, 400,000 to 550,000 cDNA molecules resulted. TCRdb re-called the PCR reads with MiXCR, one entry per CDR3 protein. Found here are 650,000 to 850,000 distinct CDR3 sequences, around 42% of them singletons; the top ten hold 4% to 5%. Concerning this clonotype: The antigen is unknown.

Sequencing input: blood. The V and J genes are TRBV20-1 and TRBJ2-4; maybe TRBD1 (6 bases). The end of the DNA aligns better with TRBJ2-7, so the J call may be wrong. The TCR was taken from a girl between 10 and 17 years old with multiple sclerosis. The CDR3 spells CSARKQGPTCEQYF. Here the CDR3 DNA reads TGCAGTGCTCGGAAACAGGGACCCACCTGCGAGCAGTACTTC.